Listed here are 19 T cell receptor beta chains from one sample, sequenced in a study of shared clonotypes between healthy human individuals. TCRdb's copy holds only in-frame clones and misses some; the assay was immunoSEQ multiplex PCR. The sample holds 2.3 million or so clones, roughly 93% seen once. Input material: naive CD4+ T cells from PBMCs. Subset indicated: CD45RA+ positively selected. The receptors were gathered from a man aged 18 to 30 in good health. Some clones in this sample may be carry-over from other donors' samples.

This clone has just one count. This chain connects TRBV7-2 to TRBJ2-7, with D hard to call. In germline, CDR1 is SGHTA, CDR2 FQGNSA. The CDR3 totals 14 residues. V was clipped by 1 base and J by 0 bases, with 7 bases between them. The CDR3 bases are TGTGCCAGCAGCTTAGTTCCGTACTCCTACGAGCAGTACTTC. Protein product: CASSLVPYSYEQYF.

The chain carries TRBV29-1 and TRBJ2-1; D is unresolved. Germline assignment: CDR1 SQVTM and CDR2 ANQGSEA. V was cut by 6 bases and J by 6 bases, with 9 bases left in between. CDR3 length: 11 amino acids. CDR3 sequence: CSVGYGNEQFF. The CDR3 DNA follows: TGCAGCGTGGGCTACGGCAATGAGCAGTTCTTC.

V usage is TRBV11-2 and J usage is TRBJ1-1, with 7 bases that match TRBD1. Per germline, CDR1 SGHAT and CDR2 FQNNGV. The CDR3 sequence is 14 residues long. V lost 3 bases, J lost 7 bases, and 8 bases stayed unmatched. The CDR3 sequence is CASSFSGGQIEAFF. CDR3 nucleotides: TGTGCCAGCAGCTTCTCAGGGGGGCAAATTGAAGCTTTCTTT.

This clone was seen once. The chain joins TRBV6-1 to TRBJ2-2; D is ambiguous. The V end lost 9 bases, the J end lost 0 bases, and 11 bases lay between the germline ends. There are 14 residues in the CDR3. CDR1 is MNHNS, CDR2 SASEGT, per germline. The CDR3 reads CASEILANTGELFF. DNA for the CDR3: TGTGCCAGTGAGATCCTGGCGAACACCGGGGAGCTGTTTTTT.

The chain uses TRBV27 and TRBJ1-5; a weak D match, TRBD1 (5 bases). The CDR3 is 13 residues long. The V and J ends lost 6 bases and 7 bases respectively, with 13 bases between them. In germline, CDR1 is MNHEY, CDR2 SMNVEV (reference sequence). The CDR3 spells CASSPQAGQPQHF. The CDR3 nucleotides read TGTGCCAGCAGCCCACAGGCGGGGCAGCCCCAGCATTTT.

V usage is TRBV6-1 and J usage is TRBJ2-3; tentative D call: TRBD1 (5 bases). Trimming left V 6 bases short and J 2 bases short, with 12 bases between. The CDR3 covers 14 residues. Per germline, CDR1 MNHNS and CDR2 SASEGT. The CDR3 DNA sequence: TGTGCCAGCAGGACAGACCGGTCCACAGATACGCAGTATTTT. This sequence encodes CASRTDRSTDTQYF.

The chain joins TRBV5-1 to TRBJ2-7; D not resolved. The V end was cut by 5 bases, the J end by 0 bases, with 9 bases between. This CDR3 spans 13 amino acids. CDR1 is SGHRS and CDR2 is YFSETQ in the germline V gene. CDR3 nucleotide sequence: TGCGCCAGCAGGCCTCCAGACTCCTACGAGCAGTACTTC. Translation: CASRPPDSYEQYF.

The rearrangement joins TRBV5-1 to TRBJ2-1, with D unresolved. V was cut by 0 bases and J by 4 bases, with 8 bases left in between. The CDR3 loop spans 14 amino acids. In germline, CDR1 is SGHRS, CDR2 YFSETQ. The CDR3 protein is CASSLAYTYNEQFF. The CDR3 bases are TGCGCCAGCAGCTTGGCCTATACTTACAATGAGCAGTTCTTC.

CDR3 nucleotides: TGTGCCAGCAGCCCATCCGGACTGGGAGAGGTCGCTTTCTTT. This sequence encodes CASSPSGLGEVAFF. V is TRBV7-7 and J is TRBJ1-1, with no clear D. The CDR3 loop spans 14 amino acids. Germline assignment: CDR1 SSHAT and CDR2 FNYEAQ (reference sequence). V was trimmed by 5 bases and J by 11 bases, leaving 21 bases between them.

The chain recombines TRBV10-3 with TRBJ2-3, with D unresolved. Trimming cost V 2 bases and J 4 bases, with 19 bases left between them. Germline loops: CDR1 ENHRY, CDR2 SYGVKD. The CDR3 has 17 amino acids. DNA for the CDR3: TGTGCCATCAGTGAGCCCCTGGAAAAGGGTGGAGCAGATACGCAGTATTTT. Protein product: CAISEPLEKGGADTQYF.

A remark on this clone: This sample also contains other DNA sequences that code for the same CDR3. This rearrangement joins TRBV28 to TRBJ2-6, with TRBD1 matching over 7 bases. The CDR3 is made up of 15 amino acids. CDR1 is MDHEN and CDR2 is SYDVKM in the germline V gene. Trimming cost V 5 bases and J 2 bases; bases outside gene matches: 3. This CDR3 reads CASSTTGAGANVLTF. In DNA form, the CDR3 reads TGTGCCAGCAGTACTACAGGGGCTGGGGCCAACGTCCTGACTTTC.

V gene TRBV5-1 combines with J gene TRBJ2-3, with 12 bases lining up with TRBD2. The germline CDR1 and CDR2 sequences are SGHRS and YFSETQ. The CDR3 loop spans 19 amino acids. With V trimmed by 4 bases and J by 4 bases, 16 bases remained unmatched. CDR3 sequence (DNA): TGCGCCAGCAGCCAGGCGGGGGCTAGCGGGAGGGCCTTCGCAGATACGCAGTATTTT. Translation: CASSQAGASGRAFADTQYF.

V usage is TRBV6-5 and J usage is TRBJ2-2; no reliable D call. V was pared by 5 bases and J by 5 bases, with 12 bases between. The CDR3 runs to 14 residues. CDR1 and CDR2 (germline): MNHEY, SVGAGI. CDR3 sequence reads: CASSISPYTGELFF. The CDR3 coding sequence is TGTGCCAGCAGTATTTCGCCCTATACCGGGGAGCTGTTTTTT.

This clone was found once. At the DNA level, this CDR3 is encoded by other sequences in the same sample as well. The V call is TRBV28, the J call TRBJ2-7, with D hard to call. Trimming stripped 3 bases from V and 1 base from J, with 10 bases between. CDR3 length equals 14 residues. CDR1 and CDR2 from the germline V gene are MDHEN and SYDVKM. This CDR3 is CASSFSSGSYEQYF. The CDR3 bases are TGTGCCAGCAGTTTCAGTTCCGGGTCCTACGAGCAGTACTTC.

This clone was seen more than once but under ten times. The rearrangement uses TRBV6-1 and TRBJ1-5; D gene uncertain. Germline V CDR1 and CDR2: MNHNS, SASEGT. V lost 8 bases and J lost 2, with 7 bases in between. The CDR3 spans 12 residues. The CDR3: CASDAGNQPQHF. The CDR3 coding sequence is TGTGCCAGCGATGCGGGCAATCAGCCCCAGCATTTT.

V and J are TRBV19 and TRBJ2-3, with D unclear. Germline lookup yields CDR1 LNHDA and CDR2 SQIVND (reference sequence). Trimming took off 4 bases at V and 6 bases at J, with 17 bases between the two ends. There are 15 residues in the CDR3. CDR3 residues: CASSTGPPAYDTQYF. CDR3 in DNA: TGTGCCAGTAGTACCGGGCCCCCAGCCTATGATACGCAGTATTTT.

As regards this clone: Other nucleotide sequences in the sample specify the same CDR3. The V gene is TRBV5-1, the J gene TRBJ2-5; D is tentatively TRBD1 or TRBD2 (5 bases each). The CDR3 spans 16 residues. Germline CDR1 SGHRS, CDR2 YFSETQ. V was trimmed by 1 base and J by 4 bases, leaving 17 bases between them. The CDR3 region is CASSLMGQGAGETQYF. The CDR3 DNA reads as TGCGCCAGCAGCTTGATGGGGCAGGGTGCGGGAGAGACCCAGTACTTC.

CDR3 bases: TGCGCCAGCGCACTGGGGGGGACCCAAACCTACGAGCAGTACTTC. Translation gives CASALGGTQTYEQYF. This chain links TRBV5-1 with TRBJ2-7; 7 bases align to TRBD2. With 7 bases clipped from V and 2 bases from J, the junction kept 12 bases outside the gene matches. The CDR3 extends over 15 amino acids. CDR1 and CDR2 from the germline V gene are SGHRS and YFSETQ.

The chain combines TRBV5-5 with TRBJ1-2; D not resolved. Trimming cost V 0 bases and J 1 base, with 16 bases left between them. The CDR3 has 17 amino acids. Per the germline V gene, CDR1 is SGHKS and CDR2 is YYEKEE (reference sequence). CDR3 DNA sequence: TGTGCCAGCAGCTTGGCACCTCCGGAACAGTATAACTATGGCTACACCTTC. Translating gives CASSLAPPEQYNYGYTF. The full variable domain, in which reference TRBV5-5 and TRBJ1-2 provide the parts outside the CDR3, is DAGVTQSPTHLIKTRGQQVTLRCSPISGHKSVSWYQQVLGQGPQFIFQYYEKEERGRGNFPDRFSARQFPNYSSELNVNALLLGDSALYLCASSLAPPEQYNYGYTFGSGTRLTVV.